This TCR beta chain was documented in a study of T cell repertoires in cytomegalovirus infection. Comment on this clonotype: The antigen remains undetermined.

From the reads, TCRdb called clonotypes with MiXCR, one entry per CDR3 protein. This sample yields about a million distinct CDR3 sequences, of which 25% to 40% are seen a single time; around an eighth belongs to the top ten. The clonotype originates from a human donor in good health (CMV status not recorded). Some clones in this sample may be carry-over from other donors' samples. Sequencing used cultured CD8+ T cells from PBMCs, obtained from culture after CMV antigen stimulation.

The CDR3 DNA follows: TGTGCCACCAGCAGAGTGGAGGGGGTATACAATGAGCAGTTCTTC. Its translation is CATSRVEGVYNEQFF. J is TRBJ2-1 and V is TRBV15; tentatively, D is TRBD1 or TRBD2 (6 bases each). The CDR3 sequence is 15 residues long. In germline, CDR1 is LNHNV, CDR2 YYDKDF (reference sequence). V lost 1 base and J 4 bases, leaving 11 bases between the germline ends.